This T cell receptor (beta chain) was captured by sequencing in a study of CD8 T cells in ankylosing spondylitis. TCRdb reprocessed the 5' RACE reads via MiXCR and lists one record per CDR3 protein. The table records 130,000 or so distinct CDR3 sequences, 17% of them present only once. This CDR3 contains 14 residues. Germline loops: CDR1 DFQATT, CDR2 SNEGSKA (reference sequence). V lost 3 bases and J 5 bases, leaving 16 bases between the germline ends. The table lists this clonotype with a few counts. Its antigen is not identified. Overall study results and limits: CD8+ cells made up the disease-linked clones, which were relatively rare in peripheral blood. Seemingly distinctive of ankylosing spondylitis blood was a TCR beta motif formed by eight highly homologous variants. Reactive arthritis synovial fluid and blood were previously reported to contain some motif variants. Disease-linked clones reportedly showed significant enrichment in matched ankylosing spondylitis synovial fluid.

This TCR came from a male donor with ankylosing spondylitis. The J gene is TRBJ2-5, the V gene TRBV20-1, with D perhaps assigned TRBD1 or TRBD2 (6 bases each). Sequencing was carried out using blood, either unsorted or a sorted T cell fraction (not recorded which). The CDR3 nucleotides are TGCAGTGCTAGGGGCTGGGGGGCTTCGGAGACCCAGTACTTC. Translation: CSARGWGASETQYF.